This is a list of T cell receptor beta chains from one sample in a study of T cells after yellow fever vaccination. One entry per CDR3 protein results from TCRdb running MiXCR on the 5' RACE reads. The sample consists of about 350,000 distinct CDR3 sequences, around an eighth of them appearing once. The sequences come from CD4+ T cells sorted from PBMCs, collected 15 days after the yellow fever booster vaccination. Source of these receptors: a man aged 18 to 30 who received the YFV17D yellow fever vaccine. CDR3s include the opening cysteine and the closing phenylalanine or tryptophan. D genes are given only for firm matches. Size values are once, few and many counts, or a class for expanded clones, and some rows have none.

J: TRBJ2-7; size: many; V: TRBV6-5; D: .; CDR3: CASRGRPSSYEQYF; DNA: TGTGCCAGCCGGGGACGCCCGAGCTCCTACGAGCAGTACTTC
J: TRBJ1-2; size: .; V: TRBV5-1; D: .; CDR3: CASTSQAGGESGYTF; DNA: TGCGCCAGCACCTCCCAAGCCGGGGGCGAATCTGGCTACACCTTC
J: TRBJ1-5; size: few; V: TRBV5-1; D: .; CDR3: CASSFGGQDQPQHF; DNA: TGCGCCAGCAGCTTTGGGGGGCAGGATCAGCCCCAGCATTTT
J: TRBJ2-7; size: .; V: TRBV5-1; D: .; CDR3: CASSDRSSYEQYF; DNA: TGCGCCAGCAGCGACAGGAGCTCCTACGAGCAGTACTTC
J: TRBJ2-5; size: few; V: TRBV6-2/TRBV6-3; D: TRBD2; CDR3: CASGGLGRQETQYF; DNA: TGTGCCAGCGGGGGACTAGGCCGACAAGAGACCCAGTACTTC
J: TRBJ1-5; size: many; V: TRBV14; D: .; CDR3: CASSQGGLGQPQHF; DNA: TGTGCCAGCAGCCAAGGAGGATTGGGTCAGCCCCAGCATTTT
J: TRBJ2-3; size: few; V: TRBV28; D: .; CDR3: CASRPGPDTQYF; DNA: TGTGCCAGCAGACCGGGTCCAGATACGCAGTATTTT
J: TRBJ1-4; size: .; V: TRBV28; D: TRBD1; CDR3: CASGGQGAFEKLFF; DNA: TGTGCCAGCGGGGGACAGGGGGCATTCGAAAAACTGTTTTTT
J: TRBJ2-1; size: few; V: TRBV30; D: TRBD2; CDR3: CAWTTSGGYNEQFF; DNA: TGTGCCTGGACCACTAGCGGGGGTTACAATGAGCAGTTCTTC
J: TRBJ1-2; size: few; V: TRBV7-9; D: .; CDR3: CASTLGTF; DNA: TGTGCCAGCACCCTTGGGACCTTC
J: TRBJ1-2; size: .; V: TRBV10-3; D: .; CDR3: CATRDTSYGYTF; DNA: TGTGCCACCAGGGACACAAGCTATGGCTACACCTTC
J: TRBJ1-1; size: .; V: TRBV3-1; D: .; CDR3: CASSQAVGSAFF; DNA: TGTGCCAGCAGCCAAGCTGTGGGGTCCGCTTTCTTT
J: TRBJ1-2; size: few; V: TRBV6-2/TRBV6-3; D: .; CDR3: CATAIRGNRRRDYGYTF; DNA: TGTGCCACCGCTATCCGTGGAAACAGACGACGAGACTATGGCTACACCTTC
J: TRBJ1-4; size: few; V: TRBV7-8; D: .; CDR3: CASSSRVRSTNEKLFF; DNA: TGTGCCAGCAGCTCTCGGGTCCGGTCAACTAATGAAAAACTGTTTTTT
J: TRBJ1-5; size: .; V: TRBV9; D: TRBD1; CDR3: CASSSSGTGGFNQPQHF; DNA: TGTGCCAGCAGCTCCTCCGGGACAGGGGGATTCAATCAGCCCCAGCATTTT
J: TRBJ2-1; size: few; V: TRBV6-2/TRBV6-3; D: .; CDR3: CASSNRDPFNEQFF; DNA: TGTGCCAGCAGTAACCGGGACCCCTTTAATGAGCAGTTCTTC
J: TRBJ2-5; size: .; V: TRBV3-1; D: .; CDR3: CASSQNPPGRGETQYF; DNA: TGTGCCAGCAGCCAAAACCCCCCCGGGCGCGGAGAGACCCAGTACTTC
J: TRBJ2-7; size: .; V: TRBV7-3; D: .; CDR3: CASSLVLGGEQYF; DNA: TGTGCCAGCAGCTTAGTTCTGGGGGGCGAGCAGTACTTC
J: TRBJ1-1; size: .; V: TRBV6-2/TRBV6-3; D: .; CDR3: CASSYLAVTEAFF; DNA: TGTGCCAGCAGTTACTTGGCGGTCACTGAAGCTTTCTTT
J: TRBJ2-3; size: .; V: TRBV27; D: .; CDR3: CASSFGQRGTDTQYF; DNA: TGTGCCAGCAGTTTCGGTCAGAGGGGGACAGATACGCAGTATTTT
J: TRBJ2-7; size: few; V: TRBV4-1; D: .; CDR3: CASSQIRQESYEQYF; DNA: TGCGCCAGCAGCCAAATACGACAGGAGTCCTACGAGCAGTACTTC
J: TRBJ1-5; size: .; V: TRBV18; D: .; CDR3: CASSPGYQGSEFGNQPQHF; DNA: TGTGCCAGCTCACCAGGATATCAGGGTTCAGAGTTCGGCAATCAGCCCCAGCATTTT
J: TRBJ1-2; size: few; V: TRBV6-6; D: TRBD1; CDR3: CASSDRVVGYTF; DNA: TGTGCCAGCAGCGACAGGGTCGTCGGCTACACCTTC
J: TRBJ1-2; size: .; V: TRBV6-1; D: TRBD1; CDR3: CASSDRDRGYGYTF; DNA: TGTGCCAGCAGTGATCGGGACAGGGGCTATGGCTACACCTTC
J: TRBJ1-3; size: few; V: TRBV18; D: .; CDR3: CASYRDGNTIYF; DNA: TGTGCCAGCTACAGGGACGGAAACACCATATATTTT
J: TRBJ2-6; size: .; V: TRBV5-6; D: .; CDR3: CASSLILQRFSGANVVTF; DNA: TGTGCCAGCAGCTTGATATTGCAGCGGTTCTCTGGGGCCAACGTCGTGACTTTC
J: TRBJ2-3; size: .; V: TRBV12-3/TRBV12-4; D: .; CDR3: CASTWLGGLDTQYF; DNA: TGTGCCAGCACCTGGCTGGGGGGCCTTGATACGCAGTATTTT
J: TRBJ2-5; size: .; V: TRBV6-6; D: .; CDR3: CASSYEDRETQYF; DNA: TGTGCCAGCAGTTACGAGGACCGAGAGACCCAGTACTTC
J: TRBJ2-7; size: .; V: TRBV5-4; D: TRBD2; CDR3: CASSSGLAGGTYEQYF; DNA: TGTGCCAGCAGCTCAGGACTAGCGGGGGGAACCTACGAGCAGTACTTC
J: TRBJ2-1; size: .; V: TRBV7-3; D: TRBD2; CDR3: CASAIAGASYNEQFF; DNA: TGTGCCAGCGCCATAGCGGGGGCCTCCTACAATGAGCAGTTCTTC
J: TRBJ2-1; size: .; V: TRBV7-3; D: TRBD2; CDR3: CASSSKRGAYNEQFF; DNA: TGTGCCAGCAGCTCTAAGCGGGGAGCCTACAATGAGCAGTTCTTC
J: TRBJ2-3; size: many; V: TRBV5-1; D: .; CDR3: CASSFKGTDTQYF; DNA: TGCGCCAGCAGCTTCAAGGGTACAGATACGCAGTATTTT
J: TRBJ2-2; size: .; V: TRBV6-4; D: TRBD2; CDR3: CASSPLAGDGLTGELFF; DNA: TGTGCCAGCAGCCCACTAGCGGGGGACGGTCTCACCGGGGAGCTGTTTTTT
J: TRBJ1-2; size: many; V: TRBV7-2; D: TRBD1; CDR3: CASSPWDRTNYGYTF; DNA: TGTGCCAGCAGCCCATGGGACAGAACTAACTATGGCTACACCTTC
J: TRBJ2-5; size: many; V: TRBV7-2; D: TRBD1; CDR3: CASSLDRGLETQYF; DNA: TGTGCCAGCAGCTTGGACAGGGGGTTGGAGACCCAGTACTTC
J: TRBJ1-1; size: .; V: TRBV4-3; D: TRBD1; CDR3: CASSRQDRGGTEAFF; DNA: TGCGCCAGCAGCCGACAAGACAGGGGGGGGACTGAAGCTTTCTTT
J: TRBJ2-1; size: few; V: TRBV5-5; D: TRBD1; CDR3: CASSLANWWDRDNEQFF; DNA: TGTGCCAGCAGCTTGGCCAATTGGTGGGACAGAGACAATGAGCAGTTCTTC
J: TRBJ1-1; size: .; V: TRBV5-4; D: .; CDR3: CASSLRPGGTEAFF; DNA: TGTGCCAGCAGCCTCCGACCGGGCGGCACTGAAGCTTTCTTT
J: TRBJ1-4; size: many; V: TRBV7-2; D: .; CDR3: CASSSQGSNEKLFF; DNA: TGTGCCAGCAGCTCACAGGGATCAAATGAAAAACTGTTTTTT